Sequencing of this T cell receptor beta chain was carried out in a study of cytomegalovirus exposure and HLA in healthy donors. Study as a whole: Within an early data release were around 87 million unique TCRs drawn from HLA-typed donors. Study findings and constraints: Most TCR beta V segments were productive about 90% or about 30% of the time in an earlier analysis.

Trimming left V 2 bases short and J 0 bases short, with 9 bases between. Germline lookup yields CDR1 WSHSY and CDR2 SAAADI. The CDR3 extends over 15 amino acids. A note on this clone: Its antigen is undetermined.

The PCR made use of 60 Vbeta and 13 Jbeta primers. Sequencing was performed with immunoSEQ multiplex PCR; in TCRdb, only in-frame clones are kept and a portion is missing. The sample has 170,000 or so clones, approximately 78% seen once. This chain connects TRBV10-2 to TRBJ2-3; D is unclear. The specimen sequenced was PBMCs. The sequence was obtained from a woman in her 40s in good health and CMV-seronegative. The CDR3 DNA follows: TGCGCCAGCAGTGAGGATAACTATAGCACAGATACGCAGTATTTT. It yields the protein CASSEDNYSTDTQYF.